These 32 T cell receptor beta chains were all obtained from the same sample, sequenced in a study of blood T cells in healthy people across ages. With a J-beta primer mix and a sample-barcoded 5' primer, a second PCR ran about 7 to 12 cycles. TCRdb reprocessed the 5' RACE reads with MiXCR, giving one entry per CDR3 protein. The sample lists 1.5 million to 1.9 million distinct CDR3 sequences; approximately 42% were seen once. The sequenced sample consisted of blood. Receptors were obtained from a young woman in good health.

The chain combines TRBV6-2 or TRBV6-3 with TRBJ1-5, with D tentatively TRBD1 (6 bases). The CDR3 is made up of 14 amino acids. Germline V CDR1 and CDR2: MNHEY, SVGEGT. The ends were cut back, 6 bases at V and 7 bases at J, with 16 bases in the middle. The CDR3 nucleotides read TGTGCCAGCAGAATAGGGGGGAGTCCCCAGCCCCAGCATTTT. It encodes CASRIGGSPQPQHF.

This clonotype came up a few times. This chain joins TRBV7-9 and TRBJ2-5, with a tentative D call TRBD1 (5 bases). Germline CDR1 and CDR2: SEHNR and FQNEAQ (reference sequence). Trimming left V 0 bases short and J 11 bases short, with 19 bases between. The CDR3 totals 15 residues. In DNA, the CDR3 is TGTGCCAGCAGCTTAGCCTGGGGCGAGGCGGATGAGCAGTACTTC. This translates into CASSLAWGEADEQYF.

This clonotype was seen more than once but under ten times. The rearrangement joins TRBV4-2 to TRBJ2-2; D perhaps matches TRBD2 (6 bases). Trimming removed 4 bases from V and 3 bases from J, with 12 bases in between. There are 15 residues in the CDR3. Germline-derived CDR1 and CDR2 are LGHNA and YNFKEQ. The CDR3 region is CASSRSGVYTGELFF. The CDR3 DNA is TGTGCCAGCAGCCGTTCGGGAGTTTACACCGGGGAGCTGTTTTTT.

The chain carries TRBV12-3 or TRBV12-4 and TRBJ1-4, with D perhaps matching TRBD1 (6 bases). V dropped 4 bases and J dropped 7 bases, with 13 bases sitting between them. The CDR3 covers 14 residues. This CDR3 is CASSSTGTGEKLFF. As DNA, the CDR3 is TGTGCCAGCAGTTCAACAGGGACTGGTGAAAAACTGTTTTTT.

This clonotype was counted between two and nine times. The rearrangement links TRBV5-1 to TRBJ2-1; tentatively, D is TRBD2 (5 bases). This CDR3 is 14 amino acids long. The germline V gene encodes CDR1 SGHRS and CDR2 YFSETQ. The V end was cut by 4 bases, the J end by 7 bases, with 15 bases between. CDR3 DNA sequence: TGCGCCAGCAGCCCCGGGGTAGCTCGTAATGAGCAGTTCTTC. Translating it yields CASSPGVARNEQFF.

This chain links TRBV27 with TRBJ2-7; 12 bases match TRBD2. This CDR3 has 16 amino acids. V was clipped by 0 bases and J by 1 base; unmatched bases: 1. The germline CDR1 and CDR2 sequences are MNHEY and SMNVEV (reference sequence). The CDR3 loop is CASSLSGLAGSYEQYF. The CDR3 DNA follows: TGTGCCAGCAGTTTATCTGGACTAGCGGGATCCTACGAGCAGTACTTC.

The chain combines TRBV12-3 or TRBV12-4 with TRBJ1-5, with D tentatively TRBD1 (5 bases). V dropped 7 bases and J dropped 0 bases, with 10 bases sitting between them. The CDR3 extends over 14 amino acids. CDR3: CASTWGGSNQPQHF. The CDR3 bases are TGTGCCAGCACCTGGGGGGGTAGCAATCAGCCCCAGCATTTT.

The table lists this clonotype with many counts. This chain connects TRBV7-2 to TRBJ2-1, with D possibly being TRBD2 (6 bases). The germline V gene has CDR1 SGHTA and CDR2 FQGNSA. Trimming pared 1 base from V and 9 bases from J, leaving 7 bases between. CDR3 size: 12 residues. The CDR3 here is CASSLVGGEQFF. CDR3 in DNA: TGTGCCAGCAGCTTAGTGGGAGGTGAGCAGTTCTTC.

The gene calls are TRBV7-9 and TRBJ2-1; 7 bases match TRBD2. In germline, CDR1 is SEHNR, CDR2 FQNEAQ (reference sequence). Losses at the gene ends were 5 bases for V and 6 bases for J; bases not matched to a gene: 13. The CDR3 is 16 residues long. CDR3 region: CASSALLGGDCNEQFF. Here the CDR3 DNA reads TGTGCCAGCAGCGCTTTGCTGGGGGGGGATTGCAATGAGCAGTTCTTC.

This clonotype was counted only a few times. The chain has TRBV3-1 and TRBJ1-2; unclear D gene. This CDR3 region has 13 residues. Germline CDR1 LGHDT, CDR2 YNNKEL (reference sequence). V gave up 0 bases and J gave up 7 bases, with 9 bases separating them. CDR3 protein: CASSQDWYFGYTF. CDR3 DNA sequence: TGTGCCAGCAGCCAAGATTGGTACTTTGGCTACACCTTC.

This clonotype was recorded a few times. The chain recombines TRBV11-2 with TRBJ2-1, with 9 bases lining up with TRBD2. The ends lost 0 bases at V and 1 base at J; junction bases unmatched: 7. The CDR3 spans 18 residues. CDR1 and CDR2 from the germline V gene are SGHAT and FQNNGV. CDR3 region: CASSLDGRLAGSYNEQFF. The CDR3 DNA sequence: TGTGCCAGCAGCTTAGATGGTAGGCTAGCGGGATCCTACAATGAGCAGTTCTTC.

This chain connects TRBV6-5 to TRBJ1-2; 11 bases are a match to TRBD1. The ends lost 6 bases at V and 7 bases at J; junction bases unmatched: 7. The CDR3 consists of 14 residues. Germline-derived CDR1 and CDR2 are MNHEY and SVGAGI. The CDR3 spells CASRLPGQGGGYTF. In DNA, the CDR3 is TGTGCCAGCAGATTGCCGGGACAGGGGGGTGGCTACACCTTC.

The V call is TRBV5-1, the J call TRBJ2-1; 9 nucleotides align to TRBD1. The DNA matches TRBJ2-7 better at its end, which makes the J call doubtful. The germline gives CDR1 SGHRS, CDR2 YFSETQ. This CDR3 spans 16 amino acids. The CDR3 protein is CASSLGSGQGFHEQYF. As DNA, the CDR3 is TGCGCCAGCAGCTTGGGATCGGGACAGGGTTTCCACGAGCAGTACTTC.

J is TRBJ2-7 and V is TRBV2; D unresolved. CDR1 and CDR2 (germline): SNHLY, FYNNEI. The CDR3 sequence is 12 residues long. The V gene lost 4 bases and the J gene lost 4 bases, with 8 bases spanning the gap. CDR3 loop: CASSVSQYEQYF. CDR3 DNA sequence: TGTGCCAGCAGTGTTAGCCAGTACGAGCAGTACTTC.

This chain links TRBV9 with TRBJ2-7; no firm D call. The CDR3 extends over 16 amino acids. CDR1 and CDR2 from the germline V gene are SGDLS and YYNGEE. V lost 0 bases and J 2 bases, leaving 15 bases between the germline ends. In nucleotides, the CDR3 is TGTGCCAGCAGCGTAGATATCCTCAGCAGCGCCTACGAGCAGTACTTC. It yields the protein CASSVDILSSAYEQYF. Full variable domain (outside the CDR3, taken from reference TRBV9 and TRBJ2-7): DSGVTQTPKHLITATGQRVTLRCSPRSGDLSVYWYQQSLDQGLQFLIQYYNGEERAKGNILERFSAQQFPDLHSELNLSSLELGDSALYFCASSVDILSSAYEQYFGPGTRLTVT.

This clonotype has only one observation. This chain links TRBV11-3 with TRBJ2-1; the match to TRBD1 covers 9 bases. There are 14 residues in the CDR3. In germline, CDR1 is SGHNT, CDR2 YENEEA. V lost 6 bases to trimming and J lost 7 bases; unmatched junction nucleotides: 7. CDR3 loop: CASSFGQGRNEQFF. The CDR3 DNA reads TGTGCCAGCAGTTTCGGACAGGGGCGGAATGAGCAGTTCTTC.

The chain joins TRBV14 to TRBJ1-5; 7 bases are a match to TRBD1. Trimming took 0 bases from V and 0 from J; bases not matched to a gene: 11. Germline CDR1 SGHDN, CDR2 FVKESK. CDR3 length: 19 residues. This chain's CDR3 is CASSQDEGQADYSNQPQHF. The CDR3 bases are TGTGCCAGCAGCCAAGATGAAGGACAGGCCGATTATAGCAATCAGCCCCAGCATTTT.

V usage is TRBV4-3 and J usage is TRBJ2-2; D might be TRBD1 or TRBD2, each matching 5 bases. Germline values: CDR1 LGHNA, CDR2 YSLEER. Trimming shortened V by 0 bases and J by 0 bases, and 11 bases separated the two germline ends. CDR3 length: 17 amino acids. The CDR3 is CASSQEVGTANTGELFF. The CDR3 DNA reads as TGCGCCAGCAGCCAAGAAGTTGGGACGGCGAACACCGGGGAGCTGTTTTTT.

On this clonotype: The junction shows a germline mismatch at one end, possibly a read error. The chain uses TRBV4-1 and TRBJ2-3; D is ambiguous. CDR3 size: 14 residues. Germline loops: CDR1 MGHRA, CDR2 YSYEKL. The CDR3 loop is CAGSQVGWGDTQYF. CDR3 nucleotides: TGCGCCGGCAGCCAAGTCGGTTGGGGAGATACGCAGTATTTT.

V and J are TRBV27 and TRBJ2-5, with D maybe TRBD2 (6 bases). V was clipped by 5 bases and J by 5 bases, with 15 bases between them. This CDR3 has 14 amino acids. The V gene's germline CDR1 is MNHEY and CDR2 SMNVEV (reference sequence). The chain's CDR3 is CASSPRLGGETQYF. CDR3 nucleotides: TGTGCCAGCAGTCCCCGACTAGGAGGGGAGACCCAGTACTTC.

This chain links TRBV3-1 with TRBJ2-7; D perhaps matches TRBD2 (5 bases). This CDR3 has 15 amino acids. Trimming pared 2 bases from V and 2 bases from J, leaving 13 bases between. From germline, CDR1 is LGHDT and CDR2 YNNKEL (reference sequence). In DNA, the CDR3 is TGTGCCAGCAGCCAACGGGGTGGAGGAACCTACGAGCAGTACTTC. Protein product: CASSQRGGGTYEQYF.

The chain joins TRBV3-1 to TRBJ2-5; possible D gene TRBD2, 6 bases. This CDR3 has 12 residues. Trimming removed 1 base from V and 12 bases from J, with 12 bases in between. The germline CDR1 and CDR2 sequences are LGHDT and YNNKEL (reference sequence). CDR3 sequence (DNA): TGTGCCAGCAGCCAAGCGGGGGAAATGGAGTACTTC. Translating gives CASSQAGEMEYF.

V usage is TRBV3-1 and J usage is TRBJ1-2; TRBD1 matches 9 bases. CDR1 is LGHDT, CDR2 YNNKEL, per germline (reference sequence). The ends lost 0 bases at V and 4 bases at J; junction bases unmatched: 6. The CDR3 consists of 16 residues. CDR3 region: CASSQDFTGGVYGYTF. Here the CDR3 DNA reads TGTGCCAGCAGCCAAGATTTTACAGGGGGCGTCTATGGCTACACCTTC. The full variable domain, with the rest looked up from reference TRBV3-1 and TRBJ1-2, is DTAVSQTPKYLVTQMGNDKSIKCEQNLGHDTMYWYKQDSKKFLKIMFSYNNKELIINETVPNRFSPKSPDKAHLNLHINSLELGDSAVYFCASSQDFTGGVYGYTFGSGTRLTVV.

This chain connects TRBV13 to TRBJ2-7, with 11 bases aligning to TRBD1. Losses at the gene ends were 5 bases for V and 7 bases for J; bases not matched to a gene: 7. Germline V gene sequence: CDR1 PRHDT, CDR2 FYEKMQ (reference sequence). CDR3 length: 14 amino acids. CDR3 region: CASSDYGTGGEQYF. As DNA, the CDR3 is TGTGCCAGCAGCGACTACGGGACAGGGGGTGAGCAGTACTTC. Looking up the rest from reference TRBV13 and TRBJ2-7 gives the full variable domain: AAGVIQSPRHLIKEKRETATLKCYPIPRHDTVYWYQQGPGQDPQFLISFYEKMQSDKGSIPDRFSAQQFSDYHSELNMSSLELGDSALYFCASSDYGTGGEQYFGPGTRLTVT.

This clonotype was seen repeatedly, ten times or more. The gene calls are TRBV9 and TRBJ1-1; the D gene is possibly TRBD1 (6 bases). The germline V gene has CDR1 SGDLS and CDR2 YYNGEE. The CDR3 sequence is 15 residues long. V lost 3 bases and J 1 base, leaving 13 bases between the germline ends. CDR3 DNA sequence: TGTGCCAGCAGCGCCCGAACAGGGAAGAACACTGAAGCTTTCTTT. This codes for CASSARTGKNTEAFF.

The chain couples TRBV10-3 to TRBJ1-6; 8 bases align to TRBD1. Trimming at V came to 7 bases and at J to 11 bases, leaving 7 bases not matched to a gene. Germline values: CDR1 ENHRY, CDR2 SYGVKD. The CDR3 contains 13 residues. For the CDR3, the DNA is TGTGCCATCAAAGGACAGGGAGGGACACCCCTCCACTTT. It specifies CAIKGQGGTPLHF.

The genes are TRBV27 and TRBJ2-4; D gene unclear. CDR1 is MNHEY, CDR2 SMNVEV, per germline (reference sequence). Between the trimmed V and J ends, which lost 6 bases and 14 bases, there was a span of 20 bases. The CDR3 loop spans 13 amino acids. The CDR3 spells CASSDKVGLLKYF. The CDR3 DNA sequence: TGTGCCAGCAGCGACAAAGTCGGATTACTCAAGTACTTC.

In its sample, this clonotype was seen a few times. The rearrangement links TRBV5-1 to TRBJ2-3; TRBD2 agrees at 10 bases. Looked up from germline, CDR1 is SGHRS and CDR2 is YFSETQ. The ends lost 0 bases at V and 7 bases at J; junction bases unmatched: 5. CDR3 length equals 15 residues. CDR3 bases: TGCGCCAGCAGCTTGGTCACTAGCGGGGAAAATACGCAGTATTTT. Translated, it gives CASSLVTSGENTQYF.

The chain recombines TRBV6-5 with TRBJ2-3; 7 nucleotides agree with TRBD1. The trim removed 6 bases at V and 4 bases at J, leaving 7 bases unmatched. The CDR3 extends over 14 amino acids. Germline lookup yields CDR1 MNHEY and CDR2 SVGAGI. Here the CDR3 reads CASRETGMPDTQYF. DNA of the CDR3: TGTGCCAGCAGAGAGACAGGGATGCCAGATACGCAGTATTTT.

This rearrangement joins TRBV5-6 to TRBJ1-2, with D maybe TRBD1 (5 bases). The V gene lost 0 bases and the J gene lost 1 base, with 13 bases spanning the gap. CDR1 SGHDT and CDR2 YYEEEE come from the germline V gene. This CDR3 has 16 amino acids. The CDR3 DNA reads TGTGCCAGCAGCTTGGAAAGGGGAAACGTTAACTATGGCTACACCTTC. Translated, it gives CASSLERGNVNYGYTF.

This chain joins TRBV9 and TRBJ1-1; D is uncertain. The CDR3 spans 12 residues. Per germline, CDR1 SGDLS and CDR2 YYNGEE. Trimming took 2 bases from V and 6 from J, leaving 8 bases between them. The DNA of the CDR3 is TGTGCCAGCAGCGTGTCGGGTTCTGAAGCTTTCTTT. Protein sequence: CASSVSGSEAFF.

V and J are TRBV7-9 and TRBJ1-1; TRBD1 is a possible D gene (5 bases). V was clipped by 8 bases and J by 4 bases, with 14 bases between them. Germline CDR1 and CDR2: SEHNR and FQNEAQ (reference sequence). The CDR3 runs to 13 residues. DNA of the CDR3: TGTGCCAGCCAGGGTCAGGGAGGCACTGAAGCTTTCTTT. Translating gives CASQGQGGTEAFF. Based on the CDR3 plus reference TRBV7-9 and TRBJ1-1, the full variable domain is DTGVSQNPRHKITKRGQNVTFRCDPISEHNRLYWYRQTLGQGPEFLTYFQNEAQLEKSRLLSDRFSAERPKGSFSTLEIQRTEQGDSAMYLCASQGQGGTEAFFGQGTRLTVV.